This T cell receptor (beta chain) emerged from a study of cytomegalovirus exposure and HLA in healthy donors. CDR1 GTSNPN and CDR2 SVGIG come from the germline V gene (reference sequence). This CDR3 is 12 amino acids long. V trimming: 4 bases; J trimming: 6 bases; junction bases outside the gene matches: 3. Method: immunoSEQ multiplex PCR; TCRdb's copy keeps in-frame clones and lacks some. Seen here are 140,000 to 150,000 clones, about 94% observed once, and the top ten hold about 2%. The origin of this receptor is a man aged 18-30 years in good health and CMV-seropositive. The V and J genes are TRBV30 and TRBJ2-7; 10 bases are shared with TRBD2. The specimen was PBMCs. The chain's CDR3 is CAWTSGRGEQYF. As DNA, the CDR3 is TGTGCCTGGACTAGCGGGAGAGGCGAGCAGTACTTC.